The entry below gives a single T cell receptor beta chain sequence along with its context. Its matching antigen is unknown. Noted time point: blood at routine non-recurrence follow-up after resection. Sequencing covered unsorted whole RNA taken from tumor, nontumor lung or frozen PBMC. From germline, CDR1 is KGHSH and CDR2 LQKENI. CDR3 length equals 12 residues. V dropped 0 bases and J dropped 8 bases, with 7 bases sitting between them. Each molecule of TCR cDNA was tagged with one unique molecular identifier. TCRdb re-derived calls from the 5' RACE reads in MiXCR, one entry per CDR3 protein. The sample yields about 120,000 distinct CDR3 sequences, 10% to 15% seen once. These data belong to a study of spatial heterogeneity in lung cancer. For the study at large: PBMC collected at follow-up were sequenced when available, a median of roughly two years after resection. Whole-study findings and limits: Detection of ubiquitous tumor TCRs in blood was higher at resection than follow-up.

The source material was PBMCs, sampled at follow-up. The chain is built from TRBV18 and TRBJ1-2; D is unresolved. This sequence was found in a male donor with early-stage non-small cell lung cancer. In nucleotides, the CDR3 is TGTGCCAGCTCACCACCTCAAGGAGGCTACACCTTC. Its protein product is CASSPPQGGYTF.